Each of the 32 T cell receptor beta chains below was sequenced from the same sample in a study of T cell responses to AZD1222 COVID-19 vaccine. Only in-frame clones appear in the TCRdb table, and some are missing; sequencing was by immunoSEQ multiplex PCR. This table has under 150,000 clones, around 93% appearing once. The sample consisted of peripheral blood, taken 28 days after the second AZD1222 dose. These receptors were collected from an adult who received the AZD1222 COVID-19 vaccine.

The rearrangement joins TRBV15 to TRBJ2-2; 11 nucleotides match TRBD2. There are 18 residues in the CDR3. V gave up 5 bases and J gave up 7 bases; unmatched junction bases: 15. CDR1 is LNHNV, CDR2 YYDKDF, per germline (reference sequence). CDR3 residues: CATSDAKTSGEPGGELFF. As DNA, the CDR3 is TGTGCCACCAGCGACGCGAAGACTAGCGGGGAACCGGGCGGGGAGCTGTTTTTT.

The chain joins TRBV5-5 to TRBJ1-2; the D gene is possibly TRBD1 (6 bases). Germline V gene data show CDR1 as SGHKS and CDR2 as YYEKEE (reference sequence). V dropped 3 bases and J dropped 5 bases, with 11 bases sitting between them. This CDR3 has 13 residues. CDR3 in DNA: TGTGCCAGCAGCTCAACAGGGAGTTATGGCTACACCTTC. Translating gives CASSSTGSYGYTF.

This chain uses TRBV18 with TRBJ2-7, with D possibly matching TRBD1 (5 bases). Germline V gene data show CDR1 as KGHSH and CDR2 as LQKENI. The V gene lost 2 bases and the J gene lost 5 bases, with 10 bases spanning the gap. The CDR3 has 13 residues. This CDR3 is CASSPVRVNEQYF. The CDR3 DNA follows: TGTGCCAGCTCACCAGTCAGGGTTAACGAGCAGTACTTC.

The chain joins TRBV3-1 (or the pseudogene TRBV3-2) to TRBJ2-2, with 8 positions matching TRBD1. This CDR3 is built from 15 residues. CDR1 and CDR2 (germline): LGHDT, YNNKEL (reference sequence). V shed 4 bases and J 2 bases; nucleotides not matched to a gene: 3. DNA of the CDR3: TGTGCCAGCAGCCCCGGGACAGGAAACACCGGGGAGCTGTTTTTT. Its translation: CASSPGTGNTGELFF.

V is TRBV4-1 and J is TRBJ2-5, with 9 bases aligning to TRBD2. The germline V gene has CDR1 MGHRA and CDR2 YSYEKL. The V and J ends lost 0 bases and 1 base, in that order; junction bases with no gene match: 6. CDR3 size: 17 residues. CDR3 in DNA: TGCGCCAGCAGCCAAGATAGACTAGCGGAGGGCCAAGAGACCCAGTACTTC. This sequence encodes CASSQDRLAEGQETQYF.

The chain couples TRBV10-1 to TRBJ2-2, with D hard to call. Trimming took off 0 bases at V and 5 bases at J, with 16 bases between the two ends. This CDR3 spans 17 amino acids. Looked up from germline, CDR1 is WNHNN and CDR2 is SYGVQD (reference sequence). CDR3 coding DNA: TGCGCCAGCAGTGAGTCTCGGAGCGCTCGCGGAACCGGGGAGCTGTTTTTT. Translating gives CASSESRSARGTGELFF.

The rearrangement uses TRBV4-1 and TRBJ2-7, with D perhaps TRBD2 (5 bases). This CDR3 is 13 amino acids long. Trimming removed 0 bases from V and 6 bases from J, with 9 bases in between. Germline CDR1 and CDR2: MGHRA and YSYEKL. The CDR3 sequence is CASSQEGRREQYF. The CDR3 DNA sequence: TGCGCCAGCAGCCAAGAAGGGAGACGCGAGCAGTACTTC.

The gene calls are TRBV19 and TRBJ2-7, with 7 bases that match TRBD2. Unmatched junction bases numbered 7, after V lost 7 bases and J lost 7 bases. CDR3 length: 12 residues. Germline-derived CDR1 and CDR2 are LNHDA and SQIVND (reference sequence). The CDR3 protein is CASIGRAGEQYF. CDR3 DNA sequence: TGTGCCAGTATTGGGAGGGCCGGGGAGCAGTACTTC.

The chain combines TRBV19 with TRBJ2-7, with a tentative D call TRBD1 (6 bases). Germline CDR1 and CDR2: LNHDA and SQIVND (reference sequence). Trimming removed 3 bases at V and 6 bases at J, with 12 bases between. This CDR3 comprises 13 residues. The CDR3 DNA follows: TGTGCCAGTAGTATGGGGGCGCCGGGCGAGCAGTACTTC. This gives the protein CASSMGAPGEQYF.

V is TRBV18 and J is TRBJ1-5; D may be TRBD1 (5 bases). CDR3 length: 16 amino acids. CDR1 and CDR2 (germline): KGHSH, LQKENI. The ends were cut back, 1 base at V and 6 bases at J, with 16 bases in the middle. The CDR3 protein is CASSPRSGKAGQPQHF. CDR3 DNA: TGTGCCAGCTCACCACGATCAGGGAAAGCTGGTCAGCCCCAGCATTTT.

This chain connects TRBV25-1 to TRBJ2-1, with a possible D match to TRBD2 (6 bases). Germline CDR1 MGHDK, CDR2 SYGVNS. The CDR3 length is 16 residues. With 8 bases removed from V and 7 bases from J, the gap between germline ends came to 24 bases. The CDR3 loop is CASGFGDRAGGNEQFF. The CDR3 bases are TGTGCCAGCGGGTTTGGGGATAGGGCCGGGGGAAATGAGCAGTTCTTC.

The rearrangement joins TRBV24-1 to TRBJ1-1; TRBD1 matches 8 bases. The trim removed 3 bases at V and 6 bases at J, leaving 8 bases unmatched. This CDR3 has 15 residues. Germline CDR1 and CDR2: KGHDR and SFDVKD. The CDR3 sequence: CATSDPGQGEAEAFF. CDR3 in DNA: TGTGCCACCAGTGATCCAGGACAGGGTGAGGCTGAAGCTTTCTTT.

The chain has TRBV28 and TRBJ2-1, with 7 bases identical to TRBD2. Germline CDR1 MDHEN, CDR2 SYDVKM. The CDR3 has 15 amino acids. Trimming cost V 4 bases and J 8 bases; bases outside gene matches: 11. The CDR3 nucleotides are TGTGCCAGCAGTTCGCTCGGCGGGAGTAGTGATGAGCAGTTCTTC. Translation: CASSSLGGSSDEQFF.

This chain links TRBV9 with TRBJ2-1; 7 nucleotides align to TRBD2. The CDR3 length is 16 residues. CDR1 is SGDLS, CDR2 YYNGEE, per germline. The junction had 5 bases not matched to a gene; V was cut back by 0 bases and J by 2 bases. CDR3 in DNA: TGTGCCAGCAGCGTAGGGGCGGGAGTAACCTACAATGAGCAGTTCTTC. It codes for CASSVGAGVTYNEQFF.

This chain uses TRBV30 with TRBJ2-2, with D possibly being TRBD1 (6 bases). Per the germline V gene, CDR1 is GTSNPN and CDR2 is SVGIG (reference sequence). The V end was cut by 5 bases, the J end by 6 bases, with 19 bases between. This CDR3 is 15 amino acids long. CDR3 in amino acids: CAWEPLRTVSGELFF. DNA of the CDR3: TGTGCCTGGGAGCCCCTAAGGACAGTATCCGGGGAGCTGTTTTTT.

The chain recombines TRBV28 with TRBJ1-3; a possible D gene is TRBD1 (5 bases). The V and J ends lost 8 bases and 9 bases respectively, with 11 bases between them. The length of the CDR3 is 11 residues. Germline CDR1 MDHEN, CDR2 SYDVKM. CDR3 amino acids: CASLTGPTIYF. The CDR3 DNA follows: TGTGCCAGCCTTACAGGACCCACCATATATTTT.

The V gene is TRBV5-6, the J gene TRBJ1-2; weak D call: TRBD1 (6 bases). Germline V lookup: CDR1 SGHDT, CDR2 YYEEEE. Trimming took 0 bases from V and 5 from J, leaving 8 bases between them. The CDR3 contains 13 residues. This CDR3 reads CASSLGTDYGYTF. The CDR3 nucleotides read TGTGCCAGCAGCTTGGGGACAGATTATGGCTACACCTTC.

CDR3 loop: CASSLDRVASETQYF. CDR3 bases: TGTGCCAGCAGCTTAGACAGAGTAGCGTCGGAGACCCAGTACTTC. The chain carries TRBV7-2 and TRBJ2-5, with a weak D call TRBD2 (5 bases). The CDR3 is 15 amino acids. CDR1 and CDR2 (germline): SGHTA, FQGNSA. V lost 1 base and J 5 bases, leaving 14 bases between the germline ends. Supplemented by reference TRBV7-2 and TRBJ2-5, the full variable domain reads GAGVSQSPSNKVTEKGKDVELRCDPISGHTALYWYRQSLGQGLEFLIYFQGNSAPDKSGLPSDRFSAERTGGSVSTLTIQRTQQEDSAVYLCASSLDRVASETQYFGPGTRLLVL.

The genes are TRBV5-1 and TRBJ2-7; no firm D call. V dropped 0 bases and J dropped 1 base, with 5 bases sitting between them. The germline gives CDR1 SGHRS, CDR2 YFSETQ. The CDR3 covers 13 residues. For the CDR3, the DNA is TGCGCCAGCAGCTTGGCGGGTTCCTACGAGCAGTACTTC. It codes for CASSLAGSYEQYF.

V and J are TRBV28 and TRBJ2-5; 11 nucleotides agree with TRBD2. Trimming cost V 7 bases and J 6 bases; bases outside gene matches: 7. Per the germline V gene, CDR1 is MDHEN and CDR2 is SYDVKM. This CDR3 spans 14 amino acids. The CDR3 sequence: CASNLLAGAKTQYF. In DNA form, the CDR3 reads TGTGCCAGCAACTTACTAGCGGGAGCGAAGACCCAGTACTTC.

The chain employs TRBV27 and TRBJ1-5; maybe TRBD1 (5 bases). Germline V gene lookup returns CDR1 MNHEY and CDR2 SMNVEV (reference sequence). Deletions cut 8 bases from V and 2 bases from J, with 10 bases between. The length of the CDR3 is 13 residues. CDR3 sequence: CASGTSGNQPQHF. CDR3 in DNA: TGTGCCAGCGGGACCTCGGGCAATCAGCCCCAGCATTTT.

The CDR3 nucleotides read TGTGCCAGCAGTTTACGATCGGGAGGAGGCGAGACCCAGTACTTC. This translates into CASSLRSGGGETQYF. This chain connects TRBV28 to TRBJ2-5, with TRBD2 identical over 7 bases. The CDR3 contains 15 residues. J lost 5 bases, V lost 2 bases, and 8 bases had no gene match. Germline CDR1 and CDR2: MDHEN and SYDVKM.

Details on this clone: The same CDR3 arises from other DNA sequences in this sample as well. The chain couples TRBV18 to TRBJ1-5; D is undetermined. Trimming shortened V by 3 bases and J by 0 bases, and 0 bases separated the two germline ends. CDR1 is KGHSH and CDR2 is LQKENI in the germline V gene. This CDR3 comprises 12 residues. This CDR3 reads CASSPSNQPQHF. CDR3 in DNA: TGTGCCAGCTCACCTAGCAATCAGCCCCAGCATTTT.

V and J are TRBV7-2 and TRBJ2-7, with D unresolved. V lost 1 base, J lost 2 bases, and 9 bases lay in between. CDR3 length: 14 residues. Germline CDR1 and CDR2: SGHTA and FQGNSA. As DNA, the CDR3 is TGTGCCAGCAGCTTAGTTCCTGAGGCCTACGAGCAGTACTTC. It codes for CASSLVPEAYEQYF.

The chain links TRBV7-3 to TRBJ1-1; 7 positions match TRBD1. The length of the CDR3 is 15 residues. The V segment lost 1 base and the J segment 3 bases; nucleotides outside the gene matches: 5. Germline V CDR1 and CDR2: SGHTA, FQGTGA. CDR3 sequence (DNA): TGTGCCAGCAGCTTAAATTCGAGGGGGCACACTGAAGCTTTCTTT. Its protein product is CASSLNSRGHTEAFF.

The V gene is TRBV6-5, the J gene TRBJ1-2; maybe TRBD1 (6 bases). Deletions cut 6 bases from V and 9 bases from J, with 20 bases between. Germline V CDR1 and CDR2: MNHEY, SVGAGI. This CDR3 contains 14 residues. The CDR3 coding sequence is TGTGCCAGCAGAACTGACAGGCTTACCGATAGCTACACCTTC. This codes for CASRTDRLTDSYTF.

The CDR3 coding sequence is TGTGCCAGCAGCCAGACCTTGGGGCATGGCTACACCTTC. Its translation is CASSQTLGHGYTF. The chain carries TRBV3-1 (or the pseudogene TRBV3-2) and TRBJ1-2, with D perhaps matching TRBD1 (5 bases). Germline loops: CDR1 LGHDT, CDR2 YNNKEL (reference sequence). Trimming cost V 3 bases and J 6 bases, with 11 bases left between them. There are 13 residues in the CDR3.

This chain connects TRBV19 to TRBJ2-7, with 7 bases aligning to TRBD1. The CDR3 contains 14 residues. V lost 6 bases to trimming and J lost 0 bases; unmatched junction nucleotides: 5. From germline, CDR1 is LNHDA and CDR2 SQIVND (reference sequence). The CDR3 bases are TGTGCCAGTAGATTGGACAGGAGCTCCTACGAGCAGTACTTC. This encodes CASRLDRSSYEQYF.

The genes are TRBV11-2 and TRBJ2-4; no firm D call. Trimming removed 3 bases at V and 5 bases at J, with 11 bases between. Germline values: CDR1 SGHAT, CDR2 FQNNGV. The CDR3 contains 14 residues. This CDR3 is CASSFQRTENIQYF. As DNA, the CDR3 is TGTGCCAGCAGCTTTCAGCGCACCGAAAACATTCAGTACTTC.

There are many counts of this clone. The rearrangement links TRBV27 to TRBJ1-2; D unresolved. This CDR3 spans 10 amino acids. V lost 3 bases and J 9 bases, leaving 5 bases between the germline ends. Germline values: CDR1 MNHEY, CDR2 SMNVEV (reference sequence). The CDR3 is CASSFRSYTF. CDR3 coding DNA: TGTGCCAGCAGTTTTCGGAGCTACACCTTC.

This clone appeared once. This chain links TRBV27 with TRBJ2-5; D is perhaps TRBD2 (5 bases). Germline CDR1 is MNHEY and CDR2 is SMNVEV (reference sequence). V lost 5 bases and J lost 4, with 20 bases in between. The CDR3 spans 16 residues. The CDR3 DNA is TGTGCCAGCAGTCCCGCCAGCGCCAACGGGATAGAGACCCAGTACTTC. The encoded protein is CASSPASANGIETQYF.

V is TRBV20-1 and J is TRBJ2-1; D is unresolved. Trimming stripped 2 bases from V and 10 bases from J, with 6 bases between. The CDR3 runs to 10 residues. The germline V gene has CDR1 DFQATT and CDR2 SNEGSKA (reference sequence). The CDR3 nucleotides are TGCAGTGCTAGATCGGACGAGCAGTTCTTC. It translates to CSARSDEQFF.